These T cell receptor beta chains were read from a single sample in a study of regulatory T cells in long-lasting Graves disease. TCRdb re-derived calls from the multiplex PCR reads in MiXCR, one entry per CDR3 protein. The data show 350,000 to 550,000 distinct CDR3 sequences, 14% seen once. These data were also reused for a study on T cells in Graves' hyperthyroidism and ophthalmopathy.

This specimen was peripheral blood mononuclear cells (PBMCs), taken at new diagnosis, from a patient treated with antithyroid drugs. The source is a woman between 50 and 59 years old with Graves disease. CDR3s leave out the opening cysteine and the closing phenylalanine or tryptophan.

j_call v_call cdr3_aa
TRBJ2-3 TRBV9 ASSVGALSGTDTQY
TRBJ1-1 TRBV28 ASSMTGNNGAF
TRBJ2-7 TRBV20-1 SARVGLRAYEQY
TRBJ2-2 TRBV9 ASSVGGANTGELF
TRBJ2-5 TRBV4-1 ASSQVGLPQETQY
TRBJ2-3 TRBV5-1 ASTRDRDSDTQY
TRBJ1-1 TRBV7-9 ASSPPPVEAF
TRBJ2-7 TRBV3-1 ASSPPGTPTLELY
TRBJ2-7 TRBV3-1 ASSQAGTGNYEQY
TRBJ2-1 TRBV11-2 ASSLDLWTSGSFNNEQF
TRBJ2-1 TRBV5-1 DSSLAGTSGT
TRBJ2-7 TRBV3-1 ASSPHMGEQY
TRBJ2-1 TRBV6-1 ASSDVSRNHNEQF
TRBJ1-2 TRBV7-9 ASSLNTNYGYT
TRBJ2-7 TRBV6-9 ASSYVTGVYEQY
TRBJ1-2 TRBV28 ASSLSSSYGYT
TRBJ2-1 TRBV19 ASSIGLRNEQF
TRBJ2-7 TRBV28 ASSRTWYEQY
TRBJ2-6 TRBV13 ASSLAQGHSGANVLT
TRBJ2-7 TRBV19 ASRPWGLAGAGEQY
TRBJ2-1 TRBV20-1 SAADTDNEQF
TRBJ1-1 TRBV7-6 ASSLALDTEAF
TRBJ1-1 TRBV7-8 ASSLDNWATMNTEAF